This T cell receptor beta chain was recorded in a study of PD-1 blockade in classical Hodgkin lymphoma. The wider study: On a schedule of every 2 weeks, patients received nivolumab 3 mg/kg intravenously. Study-level findings and limits: By C4D1, CD4+ diversity increased significantly, especially in complete responders. Before treatment, TCR diversity in newly diagnosed patients was reportedly lower than in healthy donors. Patients with a complete response exhibited baseline diversity comparable to newly diagnosed patients.

Sequencing used immunoSEQ multiplex PCR; TCRdb keeps in-frame clones, though not all of them. The top ten clones hold over 0.2% of a sample with 30,000 to 40,000 clones, 90% of them seen once. Worth noting for this clone: Antigen unknown.

The ends were cut back, 0 bases at V and 0 bases at J, with 5 bases in the middle. Germline-derived CDR1 and CDR2 are GTSNPN and SVGIG (reference sequence). The CDR3 runs 13 residues. Each of the patients experienced relapse following autologous stem cell transplantation, and their brentuximab vedotin exposure differed. Magnetic negative selection served to purify CD4+ T cells out of PBMCs that had been thawed. This TCR came from a human donor with classical Hodgkin lymphoma. The chain employs TRBV30 and TRBJ1-1; no definite D call. The specimen was CD4+ T cells from blood, collected at baseline. The CDR3 protein is CAWSVLVNTEAFF. CDR3 nucleotides: TGTGCCTGGAGTGTACTAGTGAACACTGAAGCTTTCTTT.